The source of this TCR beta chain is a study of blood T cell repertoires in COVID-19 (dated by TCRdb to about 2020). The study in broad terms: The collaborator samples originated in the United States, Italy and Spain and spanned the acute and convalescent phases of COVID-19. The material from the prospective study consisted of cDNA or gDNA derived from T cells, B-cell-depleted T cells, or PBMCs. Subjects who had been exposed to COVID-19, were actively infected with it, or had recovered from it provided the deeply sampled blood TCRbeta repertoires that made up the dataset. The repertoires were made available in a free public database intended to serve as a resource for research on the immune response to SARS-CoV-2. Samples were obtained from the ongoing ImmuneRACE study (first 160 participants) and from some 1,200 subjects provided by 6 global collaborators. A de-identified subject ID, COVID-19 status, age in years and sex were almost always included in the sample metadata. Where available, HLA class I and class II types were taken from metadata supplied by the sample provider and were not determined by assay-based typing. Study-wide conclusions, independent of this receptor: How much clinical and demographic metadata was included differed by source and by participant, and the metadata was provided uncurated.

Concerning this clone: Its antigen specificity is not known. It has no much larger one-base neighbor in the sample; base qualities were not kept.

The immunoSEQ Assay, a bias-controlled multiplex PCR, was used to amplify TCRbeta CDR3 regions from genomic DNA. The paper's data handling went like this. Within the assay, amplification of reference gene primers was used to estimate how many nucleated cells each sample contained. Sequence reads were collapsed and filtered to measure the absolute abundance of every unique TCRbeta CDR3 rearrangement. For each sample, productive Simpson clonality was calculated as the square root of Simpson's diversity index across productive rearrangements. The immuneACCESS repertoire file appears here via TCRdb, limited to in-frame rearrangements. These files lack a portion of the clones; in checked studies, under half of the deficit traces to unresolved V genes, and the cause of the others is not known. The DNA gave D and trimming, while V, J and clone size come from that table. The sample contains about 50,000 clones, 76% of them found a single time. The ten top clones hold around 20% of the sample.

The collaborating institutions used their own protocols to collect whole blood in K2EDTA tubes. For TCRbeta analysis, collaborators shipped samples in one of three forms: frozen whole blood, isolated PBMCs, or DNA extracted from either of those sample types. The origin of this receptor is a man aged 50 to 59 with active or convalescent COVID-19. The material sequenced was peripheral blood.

The encoded CDR3 is CASSMGTSGTDTQYF. Read as DNA, the sequence is TGTGCCAGTAGTATGGGAACTAGCGGCACAGATACGCAGTATTTT. The chain joins TRBV19 to TRBJ2-3, and 7 junction bases match TRBD2. V loses 3 bases at its end and J loses 1 base; junction bases beyond the gene matches: 4. The CDR3 holds 15 amino acids from the cysteine to the phenylalanine. Here the CDR3 DNA is all that survives: 45 bases in frame from base 1. The germline V gene (reference sequence) supplies CDR1 LNHDA and CDR2 SQIVND.